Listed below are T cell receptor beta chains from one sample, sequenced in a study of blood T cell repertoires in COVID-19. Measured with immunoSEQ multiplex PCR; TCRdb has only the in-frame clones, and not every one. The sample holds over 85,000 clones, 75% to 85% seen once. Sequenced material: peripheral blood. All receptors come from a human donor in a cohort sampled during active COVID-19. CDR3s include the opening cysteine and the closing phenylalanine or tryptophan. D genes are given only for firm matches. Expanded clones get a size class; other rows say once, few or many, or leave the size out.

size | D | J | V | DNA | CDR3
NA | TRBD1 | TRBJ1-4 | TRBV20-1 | TGCAGTGCTAGTAACGGACAGGAGAATGAAAAACTGTTTTTT | CSASNGQENEKLFF
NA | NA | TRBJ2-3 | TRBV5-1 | TGCGCCAGCAGTAGGGGCGATAGCACAGATACGCAGTATTTT | CASSRGDSTDTQYF
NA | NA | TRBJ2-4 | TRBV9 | TGTGCCAGCAGCGTAGTGGAGGGTGAAAACATTCAGTACTTC | CASSVVEGENIQYF
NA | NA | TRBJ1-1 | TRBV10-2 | TGCGCCAGCAGTGATGTCTCGGCGGGCACTGAAGCTTTCTTT | CASSDVSAGTEAFF
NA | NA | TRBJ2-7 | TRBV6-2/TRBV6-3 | TGTGCCAGCAGTTACTCCCACAGGGACTACGAGCAGTACTTC | CASSYSHRDYEQYF
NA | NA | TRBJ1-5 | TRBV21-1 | TGTGCCAGCAGCAACAAGAGACAGGGGGCTCAGCCCCAGCATTTT | CASSNKRQGAQPQHF
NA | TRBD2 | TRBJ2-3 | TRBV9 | TGTGCCAGCAGCGTAGACAGACGGGGACTAGCGTCGTTCGATACGCAGTATTTT | CASSVDRRGLASFDTQYF
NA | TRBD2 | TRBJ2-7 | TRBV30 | TGTGCCTGGAGTGCACCCCCGGGAGGGCCGGGACGGCAGTACTTC | CAWSAPPGGPGRQYF
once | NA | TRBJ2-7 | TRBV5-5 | TGTGCCAGCAGCTTTCAACAGGGACCCTACGAGCAGTACTTC | CASSFQQGPYEQYF
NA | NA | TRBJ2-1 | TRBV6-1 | TGTGCCAGCAGTGAAGCGGGTCGACTCAATGAGCAGTTCTTC | CASSEAGRLNEQFF
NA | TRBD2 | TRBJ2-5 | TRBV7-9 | TGTGCCAGCAGCTCAGACGGGGCGGGAGGGGTCCAAGAGACCCAGTACTTC | CASSSDGAGGVQETQYF
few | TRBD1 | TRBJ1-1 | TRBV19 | TGTGCCAGTAGGGCCAACACAGGGGTCATGAACACTGAAGCTTTCTTT | CASRANTGVMNTEAFF
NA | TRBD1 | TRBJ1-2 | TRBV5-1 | TGCGCCAGCAGCTTGTGGACAGGTTTAACGGGTGGCTACACCTTC | CASSLWTGLTGGYTF
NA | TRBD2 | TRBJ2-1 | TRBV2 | TGTGCCAGCGGAGGGACTAGCGGATACAATGAGCAGTTCTTC | CASGGTSGYNEQFF
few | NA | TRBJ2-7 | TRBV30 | TGTGCCTGGAGCGGGATTGGGGAGTCGGACTACGAGCAGTACTTC | CAWSGIGESDYEQYF
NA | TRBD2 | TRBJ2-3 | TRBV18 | TGTGCCAGCTCACCAGTTGGCGGGAGAGTGGGAGATACGCAGTATTTT | CASSPVGGRVGDTQYF
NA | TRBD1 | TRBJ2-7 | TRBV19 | TGTGCCAGTAGTAGAACCGGGACAGGATACGAGCAGTACTTC | CASSRTGTGYEQYF
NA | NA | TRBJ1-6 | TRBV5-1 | TGCGCCAGCAGCTTGGGGGGGGATAATTCACCCCTCCACTTT | CASSLGGDNSPLHF
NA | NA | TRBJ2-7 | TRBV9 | TGTGCCAGCAGCGTACTAAGCGCGGGCGAGCAGTACTTC | CASSVLSAGEQYF
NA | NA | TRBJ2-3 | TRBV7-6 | TGTGCCAGCAGCGACAGAAACACAGATACGCAGTATTTT | CASSDRNTDTQYF
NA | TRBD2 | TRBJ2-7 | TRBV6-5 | TGTGCCAGCAGATGGGGACTAGCGGGAGGGAGCGAGCAGTACTTC | CASRWGLAGGSEQYF
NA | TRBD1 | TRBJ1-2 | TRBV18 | TGTGCCAGCTCACCAGACAGGGCCACATCGAACTACACCTTC | CASSPDRATSNYTF
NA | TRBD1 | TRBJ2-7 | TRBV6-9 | TGTGCCAGCAGTTATTCCAAAGGACAGGGGGCAGACGAGCAGTACTTC | CASSYSKGQGADEQYF
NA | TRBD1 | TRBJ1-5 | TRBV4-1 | TGCGCCAGCAGCCTAAAAGGACAGGGGGCAGGTAGCAATCAGCCCCAGCATTTT | CASSLKGQGAGSNQPQHF
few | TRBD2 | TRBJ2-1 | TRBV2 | TGTGCCAGCAGAACGGGGGGGAGGTTTGAGCAGTTCTTC | CASRTGGRFEQFF
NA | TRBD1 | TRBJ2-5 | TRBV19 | TGTGCCACCAGAGGACAGGGTCTGGGTAAAGAGACCCAGTACTTC | CATRGQGLGKETQYF
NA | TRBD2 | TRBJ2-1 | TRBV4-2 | TGTGCCAGCAGCCAACCTCGACTAGCTGGGTACAATGAGCAGTTCTTC | CASSQPRLAGYNEQFF
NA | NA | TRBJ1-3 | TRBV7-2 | TGTGCCAGCAGCTTCGGAGGAGGAAACACCATATATTTT | CASSFGGGNTIYF
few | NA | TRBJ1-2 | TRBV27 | TGTGCCAGCAGTCTTCAGGGGCGGTATGGCTACACCTTC | CASSLQGRYGYTF
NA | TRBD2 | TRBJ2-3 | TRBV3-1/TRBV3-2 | TGTGCCAGCAGCCAAGGACTAGCGGGAGGTGGCACAGATACGCAGTATTTT | CASSQGLAGGGTDTQYF
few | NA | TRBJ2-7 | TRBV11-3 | TGTGCCAGCAGCCGGGGACTGTCCAATGGCGAGCAGTACTTC | CASSRGLSNGEQYF
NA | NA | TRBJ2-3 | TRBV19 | TGTGCCAGTAAGAGGGACTCAGCAGATACGCAGTATTTT | CASKRDSADTQYF
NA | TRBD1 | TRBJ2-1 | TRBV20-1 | TGCAGTGCTAATGACCGGGACAGGGGAATCGATGAGCAGTTCTTC | CSANDRDRGIDEQFF
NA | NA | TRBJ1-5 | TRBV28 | TGTGCCAGCAGTTTAGGAGGGGGGGGCAATCAGCCCCAGCATTTT | CASSLGGGGNQPQHF
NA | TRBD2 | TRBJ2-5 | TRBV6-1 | TGTGCCAGCAGTGAAGCGCTCGGCGGGAGGTACCAAGAGACCCAGTACTTC | CASSEALGGRYQETQYF
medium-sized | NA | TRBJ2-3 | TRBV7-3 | TGTGCCAGCAGCTTAAAGGGACTTGGGGATACGCAGTATTTT | CASSLKGLGDTQYF
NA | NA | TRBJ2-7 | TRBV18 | TGTGCCAGCTCATCCCGGGGGATCTCCTACGAGCAGTACTTC | CASSSRGISYEQYF
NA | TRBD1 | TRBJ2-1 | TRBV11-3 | TGTGCCAGCAGCTCGGGACAGGACTCCTACAATGAGCAGTTCTTC | CASSSGQDSYNEQFF
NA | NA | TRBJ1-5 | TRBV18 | TGTGCCAGCTCACAAGACAGCACCAATCAGCCCCAGCATTTT | CASSQDSTNQPQHF
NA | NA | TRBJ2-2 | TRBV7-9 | TGTGTCCAGGAGGGGGCTAGGGTGCTGTTTTTT | CVQEGARVLFF
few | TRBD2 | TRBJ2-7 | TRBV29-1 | TGCAGCGTTGGATCTAGCGGGGACTCCTACGAGCAGTACTTC | CSVGSSGDSYEQYF
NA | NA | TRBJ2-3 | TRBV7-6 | TGTGCCAGCAGCTTGGTGCCGGGTACGCAGTATTTT | CASSLVPGTQYF
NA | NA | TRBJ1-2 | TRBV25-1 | TGTGCCAGCAGTGCTAACCGACAGCCCTATGGCTACACCTTC | CASSANRQPYGYTF
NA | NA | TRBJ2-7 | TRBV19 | TGTGCCAGTAGTATAGCAGGAGGGGGCTACTACGAGCAGTACTTC | CASSIAGGGYYEQYF
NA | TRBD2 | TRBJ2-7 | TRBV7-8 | TGTGCCAGCAGCGGACTAGCGGGAGGCCCCACCTACGAGCAGTACTTC | CASSGLAGGPTYEQYF
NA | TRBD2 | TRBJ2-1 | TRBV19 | TGTGCCAGTAGTCCCACTCAGACTAGCGGGAGCTCCTACAATGAGCAGTTCTTC | CASSPTQTSGSSYNEQFF
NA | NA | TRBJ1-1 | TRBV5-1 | TGCGCCAGCAGCTTGGGGGGAGAGTATGGCACTGAAGCTTTCTTT | CASSLGGEYGTEAFF
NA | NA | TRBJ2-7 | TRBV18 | TGTGCCAGCTCACCACGGGGGGACTCCTACGAGCAGTACTTC | CASSPRGDSYEQYF
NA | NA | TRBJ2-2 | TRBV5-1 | TGCGCCAGCACCGGGGCCGGGGCAGGGGACGCCGGGGAGCTGTTTTTT | CASTGAGAGDAGELFF
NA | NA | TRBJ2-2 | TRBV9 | TGTGCCAGCAGCGTAGTGGAGGGCTGGAACACCGGGGAGCTGTTTTTT | CASSVVEGWNTGELFF
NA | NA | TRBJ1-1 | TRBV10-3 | TGTGCCCATCGAACAGAGAACACTGAAGCTTTCTTT | CAHRTENTEAFF
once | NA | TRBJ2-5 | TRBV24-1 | TGTGCCACCAGTGATTTCGGGTGGTTTCAGTACTTC | CATSDFGWFQYF
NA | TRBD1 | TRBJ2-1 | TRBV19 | TGTGCCACCATCAGGACCGGGACAGGGGACAATGAGCAGTTCTTC | CATIRTGTGDNEQFF
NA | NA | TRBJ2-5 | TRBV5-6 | TGTGCCAGCAGCACCGGACAGTTTTTGGAGACCCAGTACTTC | CASSTGQFLETQYF
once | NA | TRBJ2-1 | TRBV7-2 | TGTGCCAGCAGCTCCCAGGGGGGACCATACAATGAGCAGTTCTTC | CASSSQGGPYNEQFF